These 28 T cell receptor beta chains were sequenced from one sample in a study of T cell responses to AZD1222 COVID-19 vaccine. Only in-frame clones appear in the TCRdb table, and some are missing; sequencing was by immunoSEQ multiplex PCR. The sample has some 94,000 clones; approximately 89% are singletons. The starting material was peripheral blood, obtained 28 days after the second AZD1222 dose. The receptors were sampled from an adult who received the AZD1222 COVID-19 vaccine.

This sequence joins TRBV7-9 and TRBJ1-3; D is ambiguous. Germline-derived CDR1 and CDR2 are SEHNR and FQNEAQ (reference sequence). The V gene lost 1 base and the J gene lost 0 bases, with 10 bases spanning the gap. The CDR3 consists of 16 residues. The chain's CDR3 is CASSLVSGTSGNTIYF. CDR3 nucleotide sequence: TGTGCCAGCAGCTTAGTTTCTGGTACCTCTGGAAACACCATATATTTT.

This clone was counted a few times. The chain recombines TRBV4-3 with TRBJ2-2, with a possible D match to TRBD1 (6 bases). This CDR3 spans 16 amino acids. Trimming left V 0 bases short and J 5 bases short, with 13 bases between. CDR1 is LGHNA, CDR2 YSLEER, per germline. CDR3 coding DNA: TGCGCCAGCAGCCAAGATACCAGGGGTCGGACCGGGGAGCTGTTTTTT. Protein: CASSQDTRGRTGELFF.

The rearrangement joins TRBV5-8 to TRBJ1-1; perhaps TRBD1 as D (5 bases). Trimming cost V 5 bases and J 1 base, with 6 bases left between them. The CDR3 covers 12 residues. Germline loops: CDR1 SGHTS, CDR2 YDEGEE. This chain's CDR3 is CASSGGNTEAFF. In nucleotides, the CDR3 is TGTGCCAGCAGTGGGGGGAACACTGAAGCTTTCTTT. The full variable domain, rest sourced from reference TRBV5-8 and TRBJ1-1, is EAGVTQSPTHLIKTRGQQATLRCSPISGHTSVYWYQQALGLGLQFLLWYDEGEERNRGNFPPRFSGRQFPNYSSELNVNALELEDSALYLCASSGGNTEAFFGQGTRLTVV.

The V call is TRBV27, the J call TRBJ2-2; 9 nucleotides align to TRBD2. From germline, CDR1 is MNHEY and CDR2 SMNVEV (reference sequence). The CDR3 spans 18 residues. V was pared by 3 bases and J by 0 bases, with 8 bases of the junction left unmatched. CDR3 residues: CASSFSSGEAPNTGELFF. CDR3 nucleotides: TGTGCCAGCAGTTTTTCTAGCGGGGAGGCTCCGAACACCGGGGAGCTGTTTTTT.

The V call is TRBV6-5, the J call TRBJ2-4; the D gene is possibly TRBD1 (7 bases). Trimming removed 6 bases at V and 1 base at J, with 10 bases between. This CDR3 spans 14 amino acids. In germline, CDR1 is MNHEY, CDR2 SVGAGI. The CDR3 nucleotides read TGTGCCAGCAGGCCAGGGGGGGCCAAAAACATTCAGTACTTC. Translating gives CASRPGGAKNIQYF.

The rearrangement joins TRBV2 to TRBJ2-2; D is perhaps TRBD1 or TRBD2 (5 bases each). V was cut by 8 bases and J by 4 bases, with 17 bases left in between. Germline V gene sequence: CDR1 SNHLY, CDR2 FYNNEI. The CDR3 length is 15 residues. The CDR3 reads CASATRVGTTGELFF. The DNA for the CDR3 is TGTGCCAGCGCAACGAGGGTGGGGACCACCGGGGAGCTGTTTTTT.

The CDR3 coding sequence is TGTGCCAGCAGCACGCAGGGGCAGAGCTATGGCTACACCTTC. Residues: CASSTQGQSYGYTF. The chain carries TRBV5-6 and TRBJ1-2; maybe TRBD1 (6 bases). The CDR3 length is 14 residues. Germline V lookup: CDR1 SGHDT, CDR2 YYEEEE. Trimming stripped 4 bases from V and 4 bases from J, with 14 bases between.

The chain employs TRBV9 and TRBJ1-2; D gene ambiguous. CDR1 is SGDLS and CDR2 is YYNGEE in the germline V gene. Trimming stripped 4 bases from V and 8 bases from J, with 12 bases between. This CDR3 region has 12 residues. The CDR3: CASSSPTHGYTF. CDR3 in DNA: TGTGCCAGCAGCAGCCCGACACACGGCTACACCTTC.

J is TRBJ2-5 and V is TRBV6-5, with no clear D. The V gene's germline CDR1 is MNHEY and CDR2 SVGAGI. Trimming removed 8 bases at V and 4 bases at J, with 11 bases between. CDR3 size: 12 residues. CDR3 region: CASLQVGETQYF. CDR3 nucleotide sequence: TGTGCCAGCCTCCAGGTAGGAGAGACCCAGTACTTC.

The gene calls are TRBV9 and TRBJ1-4; D remains unclear. The V and J ends lost 4 bases and 1 base respectively, with 8 bases between them. There are 14 residues in the CDR3. Germline CDR1 is SGDLS and CDR2 is YYNGEE. In DNA, the CDR3 is TGTGCCAGCAGCCCAGGATTAACTAATGAAAAACTGTTTTTT. The encoded protein is CASSPGLTNEKLFF.

In this sample, this clone turned up once. The chain combines TRBV4-2 with TRBJ1-5, with D possibly being TRBD1 (5 bases). The germline V gene has CDR1 LGHNA and CDR2 YNFKEQ. Trimming took off 0 bases at V and 3 bases at J, with 15 bases between the two ends. This CDR3 has 17 amino acids. CDR3 sequence: CASSQDHGAEDNQPQHF. The CDR3 DNA reads as TGTGCCAGCAGCCAAGATCACGGGGCGGAAGACAATCAGCCCCAGCATTTT.

The V gene is TRBV7-9, the J gene TRBJ2-5; a possible D gene is TRBD2 (6 bases). Germline CDR1 SEHNR, CDR2 FQNEAQ (reference sequence). CDR3 length: 16 residues. Trimming took off 0 bases at V and 4 bases at J, with 15 bases between the two ends. The CDR3: CASSLALGGVGETQYF. The CDR3 region has the DNA TGTGCCAGCAGCTTAGCGCTAGGCGGGGTGGGAGAGACCCAGTACTTC.

This chain joins TRBV4-1 and TRBJ2-5; 9 bases agree with TRBD2. Trimming removed 0 bases from V and 2 bases from J; junction bases left unmatched: 7. In germline, CDR1 is MGHRA, CDR2 YSYEKL. The length of the CDR3 is 17 residues. The CDR3 sequence: CASSQDQYSGGQETQYF. In nucleotides, the CDR3 is TGCGCCAGCAGCCAAGATCAGTATAGCGGGGGTCAAGAGACCCAGTACTTC.

The chain is built from TRBV2 and TRBJ2-7; D is possibly TRBD1 or TRBD2 (5 bases each). V dropped 6 bases and J dropped 2 bases, with 14 bases sitting between them. The CDR3 consists of 14 residues. Germline assignment: CDR1 SNHLY and CDR2 FYNNEI. The CDR3 region has the DNA TGTGCCAGCAGAGGTAGGGGAGCCCCCTACGAGCAGTACGTC. It yields the protein CASRGRGAPYEQYV.

The chain couples TRBV27 to TRBJ2-3; D unclear. V shed 4 bases and J shed 1 base, with 6 bases lying between them. CDR3 length: 13 residues. The germline CDR1 and CDR2 sequences are MNHEY and SMNVEV (reference sequence). The CDR3 sequence is CASSYLGTDTQYF. The CDR3 nucleotides are TGTGCCAGCAGTTATTTAGGCACAGATACGCAGTATTTT.

CDR3 amino acids: CASSLVGSRDGYTF. As DNA, the CDR3 is TGTGCCAGCAGCTTAGTGGGCAGTCGAGATGGCTACACCTTC. The chain joins TRBV7-2 to TRBJ1-2; no definite D call. The V gene lost 1 base and the J gene lost 6 bases, with 12 bases spanning the gap. Per the germline V gene, CDR1 is SGHTA and CDR2 is FQGNSA. This CDR3 contains 14 residues. Full variable domain (rest looked up from reference TRBV7-2 and TRBJ1-2): GAGVSQSPSNKVTEKGKDVELRCDPISGHTALYWYRQSLGQGLEFLIYFQGNSAPDKSGLPSDRFSAERTGGSVSTLTIQRTQQEDSAVYLCASSLVGSRDGYTFGSGTRLTVV.

V is TRBV6-5 and J is TRBJ2-2; 7 nucleotides agree with TRBD1. The CDR3 is 14 amino acids. V gave up 7 bases and J gave up 1 base; unmatched junction bases: 3. Germline-derived CDR1 and CDR2 are MNHEY and SVGAGI. The CDR3 coding sequence is TGTGCCAGCAAGGGACAGAAGAACACCGGGGAGCTGTTTTTT. As protein: CASKGQKNTGELFF.

The chain recombines TRBV7-8 with TRBJ1-3; D is unresolved. Per germline, CDR1 SGHVS and CDR2 FQNEAQ. Trimming pared 3 bases from V and 0 bases from J, leaving 9 bases between. The CDR3 has 15 residues. The CDR3 protein is CASSFFSTSGNTIYF. In DNA, the CDR3 is TGTGCCAGCAGCTTTTTTTCAACCTCTGGAAACACCATATATTTT.

The chain couples TRBV30 to TRBJ2-2; D not resolved. V dropped 2 bases and J dropped 5 bases, with 6 bases sitting between them. Germline lookup yields CDR1 GTSNPN and CDR2 SVGIG (reference sequence). The CDR3 covers 12 residues. The CDR3 sequence: CAWSWVTGELFF. DNA for the CDR3: TGTGCCTGGAGTTGGGTAACCGGGGAGCTGTTTTTT.

V usage is TRBV4-3 and J usage is TRBJ1-6; tentative D call: TRBD1 (6 bases). The CDR3 has 14 amino acids. Deletions cut 4 bases from V and 11 bases from J, with 15 bases between. CDR1 and CDR2 from the germline V gene are LGHNA and YSLEER. The CDR3 nucleotides read TGCGCCAGCAGCCCCACAGGGTCTGCTCCACCCCTCCACTTT. Protein sequence: CASSPTGSAPPLHF.

This clone came up once. The V and J genes are TRBV5-1 and TRBJ1-4; D may be TRBD1 (6 bases). Between the trimmed V and J ends, which lost 4 bases and 4 bases, there was a span of 8 bases. The CDR3 sequence is 13 residues long. Germline CDR1 and CDR2: SGHRS and YFSETQ. DNA of the CDR3: TGCGCCAGCAGCAACAGGGTTAATGAAAAACTGTTTTTT. Translation gives CASSNRVNEKLFF.

The V gene is TRBV4-1, the J gene TRBJ2-7; 11 nucleotides align to TRBD2. V was clipped by 4 bases and J by 4 bases; unmatched bases: 9. Germline-derived CDR1 and CDR2 are MGHRA and YSYEKL. The CDR3 spans 16 residues. The CDR3 coding sequence is TGCGCCAGCAGCCGATACACTAGCGGGGGACTTTACGAGCAGTACTTC. Translation: CASSRYTSGGLYEQYF.

This clone appeared a few times. The chain links TRBV20-1 to TRBJ1-4; D gene uncertain. The CDR3 is made up of 11 amino acids. The V gene lost 5 bases and the J gene lost 7 bases, with 8 bases spanning the gap. CDR1 is DFQATT and CDR2 is SNEGSKA in the germline V gene (reference sequence). The CDR3 nucleotides read TGCAGTGCTTTAAGTTCTGAAAAACTGTTTTTT. This sequence encodes CSALSSEKLFF.

This chain uses TRBV19 with TRBJ1-1; D remains unclear. The germline V gene encodes CDR1 LNHDA and CDR2 SQIVND (reference sequence). Trimming took off 5 bases at V and 0 bases at J, with 7 bases between the two ends. The CDR3 is 13 amino acids. The DNA for the CDR3 is TGTGCCAGTAGTTCCCCAATGAACACTGAAGCTTTCTTT. Its translation is CASSSPMNTEAFF.

The chain recombines TRBV4-3 with TRBJ2-7; unclear D gene. Germline values: CDR1 LGHNA, CDR2 YSLEER. CDR3 length: 12 residues. The germline V and J ends were trimmed by 1 base and 3 bases, with 4 bases remaining between them. For the CDR3, the DNA is TGCGCCAGCAGCCAAGGGGGCTACGAGCAGTACTTC. Translated, it gives CASSQGGYEQYF.

Only one count was recorded for this clone. The DNA of the CDR3 is TGTGCCAGCAGCATACAATTGAACACTGAAGCTTTCTTT. It codes for CASSIQLNTEAFF. The V call is TRBV7-9, the J call TRBJ1-1; D not resolved. This CDR3 region has 13 residues. Germline V gives CDR1 SEHNR, CDR2 FQNEAQ (reference sequence). V lost 5 bases and J lost 0, with 7 bases in between.

This clone was found once. The V and J genes are TRBV21-1 and TRBJ2-1; the table's D call of TRBD2 was not tested on the DNA. TRBV21-1 is a listed pseudogene. CDR3 size: 15 residues. For the CDR3, the DNA is TGTGCCAGCAGCATGCGGGGGGTTGCTTACAATGAGCAGTTCTTC. As protein: CASSMRGVAYNEQFF.

V is TRBV5-6 and J is TRBJ1-2, with TRBD1 as a possible D gene (6 bases). Germline lookup yields CDR1 SGHDT and CDR2 YYEEEE. V was shortened by 9 bases and J by 5 bases, with 14 bases between the two germline ends. The CDR3 spans 12 residues. This chain's CDR3 is CATTTGGYGYTF. CDR3 nucleotides: TGTGCCACCACGACAGGAGGGTATGGCTACACCTTC.